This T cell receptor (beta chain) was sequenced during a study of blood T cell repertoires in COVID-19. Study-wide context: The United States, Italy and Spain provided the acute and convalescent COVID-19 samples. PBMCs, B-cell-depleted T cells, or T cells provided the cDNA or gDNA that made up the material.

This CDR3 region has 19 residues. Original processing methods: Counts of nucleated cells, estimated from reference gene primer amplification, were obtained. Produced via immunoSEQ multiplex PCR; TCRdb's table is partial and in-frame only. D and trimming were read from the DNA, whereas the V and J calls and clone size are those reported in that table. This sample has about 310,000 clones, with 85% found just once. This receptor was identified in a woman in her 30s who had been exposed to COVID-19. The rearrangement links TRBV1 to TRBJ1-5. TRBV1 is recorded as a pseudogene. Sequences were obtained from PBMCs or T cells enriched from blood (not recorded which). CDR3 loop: CTSSQDFGGGEGFSQPQHF. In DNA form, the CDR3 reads TGCACCAGCAGCCAAGATTTCGGCGGAGGGGAGGGGTTCAGTCAGCCCCAGCATTTT.